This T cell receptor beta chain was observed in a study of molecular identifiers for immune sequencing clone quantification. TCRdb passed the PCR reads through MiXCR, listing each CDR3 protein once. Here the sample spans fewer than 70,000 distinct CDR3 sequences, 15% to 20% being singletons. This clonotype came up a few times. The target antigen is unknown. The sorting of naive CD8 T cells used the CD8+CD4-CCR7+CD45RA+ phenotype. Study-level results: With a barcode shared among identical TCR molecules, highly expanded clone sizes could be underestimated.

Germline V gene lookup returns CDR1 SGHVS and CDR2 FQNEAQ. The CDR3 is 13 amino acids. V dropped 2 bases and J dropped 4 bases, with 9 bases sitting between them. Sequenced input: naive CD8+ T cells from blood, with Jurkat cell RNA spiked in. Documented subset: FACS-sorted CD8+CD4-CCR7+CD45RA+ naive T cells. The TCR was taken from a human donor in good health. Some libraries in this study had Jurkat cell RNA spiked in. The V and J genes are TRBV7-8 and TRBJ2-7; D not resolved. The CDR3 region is CASSLRLEYEQYF. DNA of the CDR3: TGTGCCAGCAGCTTAAGACTGGAATACGAGCAGTACTTC.